Presented here are 16 T cell receptor beta chains from one specimen sequenced in a study of T cell clonotyping in hematopoietic cell transplantation. Generated by immunoSEQ multiplex PCR, the TCRdb table keeps only in-frame clones and is missing some. The table has tens of thousands of clones, about 95% seen once. Time point noted: recipient sample about 28 days before transplant, after cytoreduction. This sample comprised peripheral blood mononuclear cells, obtained before stem cell transplant. These receptors all stem from a woman aged 50 to 60 with acute myeloid leukemia. Some clones in this sample may be carry-over from other donors' samples.

In DNA form, the CDR3 reads TGTGCCAGCAGCCAGGGGACTAGCGGGACAGATACGCAGTATTTT. As protein: CASSQGTSGTDTQYF. V usage is TRBV7-2 and J usage is TRBJ2-3; TRBD2 matches at 12 bases. V trimming: 5 bases; J trimming: 3 bases; junction bases outside the gene matches: 3. Germline CDR1 is SGHTA and CDR2 is FQGNSA. The CDR3 runs 15 residues.

The chain employs TRBV10-3 and TRBJ2-2, with 9 bases lining up with TRBD1. The CDR3 consists of 21 residues. V dropped 6 bases and J dropped 2; count of bases not matched to a gene: 22. Germline CDR1 is ENHRY and CDR2 is SYGVKD. This chain's CDR3 is CAISKGPGQGEIRRNTGELFF. CDR3 nucleotide sequence: TGTGCCATCAGCAAGGGCCCGGGACAGGGCGAAATCCGCCGTAACACCGGGGAGCTGTTTTTT.

This clone has just a few counts. The chain is built from TRBV5-4 and TRBJ2-7; D remains unclear. The CDR3 sequence is 13 residues long. V lost 7 bases and J 6 bases, leaving 17 bases between the germline ends. The V gene's germline CDR1 is SGHNT and CDR2 YYREEE (reference sequence). CDR3 sequence (DNA): TGTGCCAGCGGACCCCAATCCGCCCTCGAGCAGTACTTC. Its translation is CASGPQSALEQYF.

The rearrangement joins TRBV5-1 to TRBJ1-5; 8 bases fit TRBD1. The CDR3 has 15 amino acids. The V gene end was trimmed by 0 bases and the J gene end by 5 bases; junction bases not matched to a gene: 4. The germline V gene has CDR1 SGHRS and CDR2 YFSETQ. The CDR3 sequence: CASSLGQGLDQPQHF. The CDR3 DNA is TGCGCCAGCAGCTTGGGACAGGGGCTGGATCAGCCCCAGCATTTT.

The chain carries TRBV5-1 and TRBJ2-5, with 10 bases identical to TRBD2. Losses at the gene ends were 6 bases for V and 5 bases for J; bases not matched to a gene: 10. This CDR3 has 15 amino acids. CDR1 SGHRS and CDR2 YFSETQ come from the germline V gene. The CDR3: CASNLWSSGRETQYF. The CDR3 DNA reads TGCGCCAGCAACCTTTGGAGTAGCGGGAGGGAGACCCAGTACTTC.

The chain carries TRBV13 and TRBJ2-1; TRBD2 aligns across 8 bases. CDR3 length equals 15 residues. V lost 2 bases and J lost 3; bases outside the gene matches: 3. The germline gives CDR1 PRHDT, CDR2 FYEKMQ (reference sequence). The CDR3 region has the DNA TGTGCCAGCAGCTTAAGAGCGGGGGACTACAATGAGCAGTTCTTC. This translates into CASSLRAGDYNEQFF.

The chain uses TRBV16 and TRBJ1-2; D ambiguous. V lost 10 bases and J lost 4, with 16 bases in between. The CDR3 is 13 residues long. Germline values: CDR1 KGHSY, CDR2 FQNENV. DNA of the CDR3: TGTGCCACCTCCAAGGGTAATAGCTATGGCTACACCTTC. This gives the protein CATSKGNSYGYTF.

This chain uses TRBV6-6 with TRBJ1-4, with a possible D match to TRBD1 (5 bases). Germline-derived CDR1 and CDR2 are MNHNY and SVGAGI (reference sequence). V was pared by 2 bases and J by 3 bases, with 7 bases between. CDR3 length equals 14 residues. The CDR3 loop reads CASSYRGANEKLFF. The CDR3, as DNA: TGTGCCAGCAGTTACAGGGGTGCTAATGAAAAACTGTTTTTT.

This clone showed up just once. This chain uses TRBV11-2 with TRBJ2-5, with 8 nucleotides matching TRBD2. Germline loops: CDR1 SGHAT, CDR2 FQNNGV. There are 12 residues in the CDR3. V shed 6 bases, J shed 5 bases, and the junction held 2 bases outside the gene matches. The CDR3, as DNA: TGTGCCAGCAGTGGCGGGGGGGAGACCCAGTACTTC. Its protein product is CASSGGGETQYF. Full variable domain (outside the CDR3, taken from reference TRBV11-2 and TRBJ2-5): EAGVAQSPRYKIIEKRQSVAFWCNPISGHATLYWYQQILGQGPKLLIQFQNNGVVDDSQLPKDRFSAERLKGVDSTLKIQPAKLEDSAVYLCASSGGGETQYFGPGTRLLVL.

This chain links TRBV7-3 with TRBJ2-1, with 7 bases fitting TRBD2. Looked up from germline, CDR1 is SGHTA and CDR2 is FQGTGA. Unmatched junction bases numbered 6, after V lost 4 bases and J lost 3 bases. The CDR3 covers 15 residues. The CDR3 nucleotides are TGTGCCAGCAGCTCAACGGGGGGAGACTACAATGAGCAGTTCTTC. This gives the protein CASSSTGGDYNEQFF.

V usage is TRBV6-1 and J usage is TRBJ2-7; 11 bases agree with TRBD2. The CDR3 consists of 17 residues. Germline V gene lookup returns CDR1 MNHNS and CDR2 SASEGT. V dropped 2 bases and J dropped 3; count of bases not matched to a gene: 9. The CDR3 loop reads CASSETSLAGVNYEQYF. CDR3 coding DNA: TGTGCCAGCAGTGAAACGTCACTAGCGGGAGTGAACTACGAGCAGTACTTC.

This CDR3 reads CASSLRVNQPQHF. The CDR3 nucleotides are TGTGCCAGCAGTTTAAGGGTAAATCAGCCCCAGCATTTT. The chain joins TRBV28 to TRBJ1-5; D not certain. Per germline, CDR1 MDHEN and CDR2 SYDVKM. This CDR3 comprises 13 residues. The V and J ends lost 2 bases and 4 bases respectively, with 6 bases between them. The variable domain in full, completed from reference TRBV28 and TRBJ1-5, reads DVKVTQSSRYLVKRTGEKVFLECVQDMDHENMFWYRQDPGLGLRLIYFSYDVKMKEKGDIPEGYSVSREKKERFSLILESASTNQTSMYLCASSLRVNQPQHFGDGTRLSIL.

This sequence joins TRBV5-1 and TRBJ1-6; D ambiguous. Germline CDR1 SGHRS, CDR2 YFSETQ. V was pared by 4 bases and J by 0 bases, with 14 bases between. The CDR3 sequence is 17 residues long. The CDR3 spells CASSPDGPSSYNSPLHF. CDR3 nucleotide sequence: TGCGCCAGCAGCCCTGACGGCCCGAGCTCCTATAATTCACCCCTCCACTTT.

V is TRBV11-2 and J is TRBJ2-7, with 13 bases that match TRBD2. The CDR3 totals 15 residues. Germline V gives CDR1 SGHAT, CDR2 FQNNGV. With 6 bases clipped from V and 4 bases from J, the junction kept 6 bases outside the gene matches. The CDR3 is CASRSGLAGVYEQYF. The CDR3 DNA reads TGTGCCAGCAGGTCTGGACTAGCGGGAGTGTACGAGCAGTACTTC.

This chain uses TRBV7-2 with TRBJ2-7; D gene ambiguous. In germline, CDR1 is SGHTA, CDR2 FQGNSA. The CDR3 runs 11 residues. V lost 6 bases and J 4 bases, leaving 7 bases between the germline ends. CDR3 sequence reads: CASSYRYEQYF. DNA of the CDR3: TGTGCCAGCAGTTACCGTTACGAGCAGTACTTC.

V gene TRBV11-2 combines with J gene TRBJ1-2; D possibly corresponds to TRBD1 (5 bases). The V gene lost 5 bases and the J gene lost 8 bases, with 18 bases spanning the gap. The germline gives CDR1 SGHAT, CDR2 FQNNGV. The CDR3 extends over 14 amino acids. For the CDR3, the DNA is TGTGCCAGCAGCCCAACCCTAGCGGGGGACGGCTACACCTTC. This encodes CASSPTLAGDGYTF.